These T cell receptor beta chains were read from a single sample in a study of blood T cells in healthy people across ages. TCRdb passed the 5' RACE reads through MiXCR, listing each CDR3 protein once. The repertoire includes hundreds of thousands of distinct CDR3 sequences, 25% to 35% of them detected once, and approximately 14% sits in the top ten. Specimen: blood. The source is an elderly woman in good health. CDR3s include the opening cysteine and the closing phenylalanine or tryptophan. The D gene is left open where the match is weak. The size of a clone is reported for some rows only, either as once, few or many, or as a class for expanded clones.

>-|TRBV7-2|TRBJ1-3|-
TGTGCCAGCAGCCGTGACTCCAGGGGTGGAAACACCATATATTTT
CASSRDSRGGNTIYF
>-|TRBV5-1|TRBJ2-1|-
TGCGCCAGCAGCTTGGAAAGCTTCGGGGACAAGCAGTTCTTC
CASSLESFGDKQFF
>TRBD1|TRBV27|TRBJ2-1|-
TGTGCCAGCAGTCCGACAGGGGGCCAAGAGACCCAGTTCTTC
CASSPTGGQETQFF
>TRBD1|TRBV18|TRBJ2-3|-
TGTGCCGGCTCCCGACCTGACAGGGTAAAAGATACGCAGTATTTT
CAGSRPDRVKDTQYF
>-|TRBV5-1|TRBJ1-2|many
TGCGCCAGCAGCTTGGAACCACCGAACTATGGCTACACCTTC
CASSLEPPNYGYTF
>-|TRBV12-3/TRBV12-4|TRBJ2-3|many
TGTGCCAGCAGTTTAGGCAGAAGCACAGATACGCAGTATTTT
CASSLGRSTDTQYF
>-|TRBV11-2|TRBJ2-1|many
TGTGCCAGCAGCTACTGGGGGCTCCATGAGCAGTTCTTC
CASSYWGLHEQFF
>TRBD1|TRBV20-1|TRBJ1-1|many
TGCAGTGCCCTAACAGGGGTGGCCACTGAAGCTTTCTTT
CSALTGVATEAFF
>-|TRBV10-3|TRBJ1-3|-
TGTGCCATCAGTGATTCGACTGGAAACACCATATATTTT
CAISDSTGNTIYF
>TRBD2|TRBV20-1|TRBJ2-1|many
TGCAGCCAACATCTGACGGGGGGGCGGGGCAATGAGCAGTTCTTC
CSQHLTGGRGNEQFF